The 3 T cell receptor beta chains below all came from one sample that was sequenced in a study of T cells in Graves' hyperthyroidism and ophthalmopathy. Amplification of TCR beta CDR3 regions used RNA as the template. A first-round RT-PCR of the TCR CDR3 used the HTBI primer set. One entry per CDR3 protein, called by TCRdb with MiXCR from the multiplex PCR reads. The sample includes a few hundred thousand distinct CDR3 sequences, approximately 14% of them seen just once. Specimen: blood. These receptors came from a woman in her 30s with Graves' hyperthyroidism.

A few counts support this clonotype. CDR3 residues: CSARGPLHF. The CDR3 coding sequence is TGCAGTGCTAGAGGTCCCCTCCACTTT. This chain links TRBV20-1 with TRBJ1-6; D unclear. CDR3 length equals 9 residues. Deletions cut 1 base from V and 13 bases from J, with 2 bases between. The V gene's germline CDR1 is DFQATT and CDR2 SNEGSKA (reference sequence).

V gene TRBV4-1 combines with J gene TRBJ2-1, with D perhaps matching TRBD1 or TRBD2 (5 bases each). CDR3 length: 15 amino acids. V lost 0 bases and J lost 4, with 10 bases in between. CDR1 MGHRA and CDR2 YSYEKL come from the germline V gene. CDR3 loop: CASSQEPEGYNEQFF. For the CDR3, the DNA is TGCGCCAGCAGCCAAGAACCTGAGGGGTACAATGAGCAGTTCTTC.

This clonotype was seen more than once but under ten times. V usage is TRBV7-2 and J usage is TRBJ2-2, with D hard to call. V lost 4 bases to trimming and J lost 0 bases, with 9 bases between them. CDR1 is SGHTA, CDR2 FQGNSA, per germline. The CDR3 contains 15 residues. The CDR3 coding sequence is TGTGCCAGCAGCTGGTGGACCTCGAACACCGGGGAGCTGTTTTTT. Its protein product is CASSWWTSNTGELFF.